This entry lists 16 T cell receptor beta chains sequenced from one sample in a study of blood T cells in healthy people across ages. Using a J-beta primer mix together with a sample-barcoded 5' primer, a second PCR was run for roughly 6 to 11 cycles. TCRdb redid the calling of the 5' RACE reads with MiXCR, one entry per CDR3 protein. The table includes around 1,500,000 distinct CDR3 sequences, approximately 28% detected once. Sequencing used blood. The receptor set was obtained from a woman in her 30s in good health.

This chain links TRBV5-1 with TRBJ1-1, with D maybe TRBD1 (6 bases). Germline assignment: CDR1 SGHRS and CDR2 YFSETQ. V was clipped by 1 base and J by 4 bases, with 11 bases between them. This CDR3 has 14 residues. CDR3 protein: CASSLNTGSTEAFF. The DNA for the CDR3 is TGCGCCAGCAGCTTGAATACAGGGAGCACTGAAGCTTTCTTT.

A few counts support this clonotype. The genes are TRBV9 and TRBJ2-7; 9 nucleotides agree with TRBD1. The CDR3 runs 16 residues. V lost 4 bases to trimming and J lost 0 bases; unmatched junction nucleotides: 8. From germline, CDR1 is SGDLS and CDR2 YYNGEE. The CDR3 here is CASSRPGTGSSYEQYF. The CDR3 bases are TGTGCCAGCAGCCGGCCCGGGACAGGGAGCTCCTACGAGCAGTACTTC.

This sequence joins TRBV5-5 and TRBJ1-2; possibly TRBD1 for D (6 bases). Germline values: CDR1 SGHKS, CDR2 YYEKEE (reference sequence). The CDR3 extends over 15 amino acids. The V end lost 0 bases, the J end lost 8 bases, and 17 bases lay between the germline ends. In DNA, the CDR3 is TGTGCCAGCAGCTTGGTGTTCAGGGGCTGGGACGGCTACACCTTC. This translates into CASSLVFRGWDGYTF.

A word on this clonotype: A much larger clone lies one base from this, so it may be a read error. The V call is TRBV20-1, the J call TRBJ2-5, with D possibly matching TRBD1 (6 bases). The CDR3 runs 14 residues. CDR1 is DFQATT, CDR2 SNEGSKA, per germline (reference sequence). V was trimmed by 0 bases and J by 2 bases, leaving 10 bases between them. This CDR3 is CSARDIQGQETQYF. CDR3 sequence (DNA): TGCAGTGCTAGAGATATACAGGGACAAGAGACCCAGTACTTC.

This clonotype was recorded at least ten times. J is TRBJ2-7 and V is TRBV7-9, with D possibly matching TRBD1 (6 bases). Germline-derived CDR1 and CDR2 are SEHNR and FQNEAQ (reference sequence). V shed 5 bases and J shed 5 bases, with 13 bases lying between them. CDR3 length equals 13 residues. CDR3 DNA: TGTGCCAGCAGCGCGAAGGACAGTCACGAGCAGTACTTC. Translation gives CASSAKDSHEQYF.

A remark on this clonotype: Just one base apart from a much larger clone, this may be a read error. The chain has TRBV29-1 and TRBJ2-7; D remains ambiguous. Per the germline V gene, CDR1 is SQVTM and CDR2 is ANQGSEA. Trimming left V 6 bases short and J 0 bases short, with 15 bases between. CDR3 length: 14 residues. This CDR3 is CSVVRESGSYEQYF. CDR3 bases: TGCAGCGTCGTAAGGGAATCAGGCTCCTACGAGCAGTACTTC.

This clonotype was seen more than once but under ten times. V usage is TRBV29-1 and J usage is TRBJ2-7; 8 nucleotides match TRBD2. The CDR3 consists of 13 residues. V dropped 7 bases and J dropped 2; count of bases not matched to a gene: 7. Per germline, CDR1 SQVTM and CDR2 ANQGSEA. CDR3 protein: CSALSGGPYEQYF. Here the CDR3 DNA reads TGCAGCGCCCTGAGCGGGGGACCCTACGAGCAGTACTTC.

This clonotype occurred a few times. The V and J genes are TRBV21-1 and TRBJ2-1; the D call in the table, TRBD1, was not verified against the DNA. TRBV21-1 is assigned pseudogene status. This CDR3 region has 15 residues. CDR3 sequence reads: CASSRDRTLGNEQFF. In DNA, the CDR3 is TGTGCCAGCAGTAGGGACCGAACCCTGGGCAATGAGCAGTTCTTC.

This rearrangement joins TRBV12-3 or TRBV12-4 to TRBJ2-1; no definite D call. The CDR3 is 16 amino acids. V lost 5 bases to trimming and J lost 8 bases, with 22 bases between them. The CDR3 DNA sequence: TGTGCCAGCAGTCTCCTACGACTCGTGTTAGACTATGAGCAGTTCTTC. As protein: CASSLLRLVLDYEQFF.

This clonotype was observed at least ten times. This chain joins TRBV4-1 and TRBJ2-7; maybe TRBD1 (5 bases). This CDR3 has 13 residues. Germline V gene lookup returns CDR1 MGHRA and CDR2 YSYEKL. V was clipped by 1 base and J by 1 base, with 5 bases between them. The CDR3 region has the DNA TGCGCCAGCAGCCAAGCAGGGTCCTACGAGCAGTACTTC. Encoded protein: CASSQAGSYEQYF.

This clonotype was recorded many times. V usage is TRBV7-9 and J usage is TRBJ2-7; D may be TRBD2 (6 bases). This CDR3 has 15 residues. In germline, CDR1 is SEHNR, CDR2 FQNEAQ (reference sequence). Trimming took 5 bases from V and 7 from J, leaving 21 bases between them. CDR3 nucleotide sequence: TGTGCCAGCAGCCCCAAGCTACGCCTGGGGAGGGAGCAGTACTTC. This codes for CASSPKLRLGREQYF.

The chain couples TRBV12-5 to TRBJ2-4; 8 nucleotides line up with TRBD1. The last part of the DNA fits TRBJ2-7 better; the J call may be wrong. CDR3 length equals 15 residues. Germline V lookup: CDR1 LGHNT, CDR2 FRNRAP. The CDR3 here is CASGLGQTGDDEQYF. CDR3 nucleotides: TGTGCTAGTGGTTTGGGTCAGACAGGGGACGACGAGCAGTACTTC.

The chain employs TRBV20-1 and TRBJ2-7; no definite D call. The CDR3 extends over 11 amino acids. Trimming cost V 7 bases and J 4 bases, with 11 bases left between them. CDR1 DFQATT and CDR2 SNEGSKA come from the germline V gene (reference sequence). CDR3 coding DNA: TGCAGTGGCTCAGCAGCTTACGAGCAGTACTTC. Translating gives CSGSAAYEQYF.

Concerning this clonotype: At one of its ends the junction is not consistent with the germline gene, which may arise from a read error. The chain recombines TRBV6-5 with TRBJ1-1, with 9 positions matching TRBD1. Germline CDR1 is MNHEY and CDR2 is SVGAGI. The CDR3 runs 15 residues. The CDR3 nucleotides are TGTGCCAGCAGTAGTCAACAGGGGGCGAACACTGTAGCTTTCTTT. Protein sequence: CASSSQQGANTVAFF.

This clonotype occurred many times. The CDR3 bases are TGCAGCGCTGTGACTAGCGACCTTCAAGAGACCCAGTACTTC. Its protein product is CSAVTSDLQETQYF. This chain uses TRBV29-1 with TRBJ2-5; 8 bases align to TRBD2. CDR3 length equals 14 residues. Trimming cost V 7 bases and J 2 bases; bases outside gene matches: 9. CDR1 and CDR2 from the germline V gene are SQVTM and ANQGSEA. Looking up the rest from reference TRBV29-1 and TRBJ2-5 gives the full variable domain: SAVISQKPSRDICQRGTSLTIQCQVDSQVTMMFWYRQQPGQSLTLIATANQGSEATYESGFVIDKFPISRPNLTFSTLTVSNMSPEDSSIYLCSAVTSDLQETQYFGPGTRLLVL.

The chain employs TRBV28 and TRBJ2-5, with a possible D match to TRBD2 (6 bases). The DNA matches TRBJ2-7 better at its end, which makes the J call doubtful. The germline gives CDR1 MDHEN, CDR2 SYDVKM. This CDR3 is 15 amino acids long. The CDR3 here is CASSLHPGGTSEQYF. The CDR3 DNA is TGTGCCAGCAGTCTCCACCCCGGGGGTACCTCCGAGCAGTACTTC.